Listed below are T cell receptor beta chains from one sample, sequenced in a study of blood T cell repertoires in COVID-19. Clones were read by immunoSEQ multiplex PCR, and TCRdb kept only the in-frame ones, dropping some. Among 130,000 to 150,000 clones listed, about nine tenths were seen once. Sequencing used PBMCs or T cells enriched from blood (not recorded which). The source is a man aged 55-75 years who had recovered from COVID-19. Both conserved end residues are part of each CDR3. D genes are given only for firm matches. The size of a clone is reported for some rows only, either as once, few or many, or as a class for expanded clones.

V: TRBV15
J: TRBJ1-4
size: .
D: .
CDR3: CATSYYSNEKLFF
DNA: TGTGCCACCTCGTATTACAGTAATGAAAAACTGTTTTTT

V: TRBV28
J: TRBJ1-3
size: .
D: TRBD1
CDR3: CASSLQGANTIYF
DNA: TGTGCCAGCAGTTTGCAGGGGGCAAACACCATATATTTT

V: TRBV19
J: TRBJ1-1
size: .
D: .
CDR3: CASSMLGRVTEAFF
DNA: TGTGCCAGTAGTATGCTAGGCAGGGTGACTGAAGCTTTCTTT

V: TRBV3-1/TRBV3-2
J: TRBJ2-2
size: .
D: TRBD1
CDR3: CASSRITGGTGELFF
DNA: TGTGCCAGCAGCCGAATTACAGGGGGCACCGGGGAGCTGTTTTTT

V: TRBV6-1
J: TRBJ2-7
size: .
D: .
CDR3: CASSERGSRFRNEQYF
DNA: TGTGCCAGCAGTGAACGAGGGTCTAGGTTTAGAAACGAGCAGTACTTC

V: TRBV7-9
J: TRBJ2-7
size: .
D: .
CDR3: CASSHLQGYEQYF
DNA: TGTGCCAGCAGCCACCTACAGGGCTACGAGCAGTACTTC

V: TRBV10-1
J: TRBJ2-1
size: .
D: .
CDR3: CASSEGRGYNEQFF
DNA: TGCGCCAGCAGTGAGGGCAGGGGTTACAATGAGCAGTTCTTC

V: TRBV18
J: TRBJ1-1
size: .
D: TRBD1
CDR3: CASSPQGVSPEAFF
DNA: TGTGCCAGCTCACCTCAGGGGGTGAGCCCTGAAGCTTTCTTT

V: TRBV5-4
J: TRBJ2-5
size: .
D: .
CDR3: CASSHSPDRQETQYF
DNA: TGTGCCAGCAGCCACAGCCCGGACAGACAAGAGACCCAGTACTTC

V: TRBV4-1
J: TRBJ2-2
size: .
D: TRBD2
CDR3: CASSQVGGEGGELFF
DNA: TGCGCCAGCAGCCAAGTAGGAGGGGAGGGCGGGGAGCTGTTTTTT

V: TRBV11-3
J: TRBJ1-3
size: once
D: TRBD1
CDR3: CASSFASTGGSGNTIYF
DNA: TGTGCCAGCAGCTTTGCCTCGACAGGGGGCTCTGGAAACACCATATATTTT

V: TRBV7-9
J: TRBJ1-4
size: .
D: .
CDR3: CASSLALQGHEKLFF
DNA: TGTGCCAGCAGCTTAGCGCTACAGGGTCATGAAAAACTGTTTTTT

V: TRBV7-9
J: TRBJ1-1
size: few
D: TRBD1
CDR3: CASSPAQGSNTEAFF
DNA: TGTGCCAGCAGCCCCGCACAGGGGTCGAACACTGAAGCTTTCTTT

V: TRBV7-9
J: TRBJ1-5
size: .
D: .
CDR3: CASSSTGLGQPQHF
DNA: TGTGCCAGCAGCTCTACAGGGCTAGGACAGCCCCAGCATTTT

V: TRBV5-4
J: TRBJ2-5
size: .
D: .
CDR3: CASRYGVQETQYF
DNA: TGTGCCAGCAGGTACGGGGTCCAAGAGACCCAGTACTTC

V: TRBV9
J: TRBJ1-3
size: .
D: .
CDR3: CASSVASSGNTIYF
DNA: TGTGCCAGCAGCGTAGCGAGCTCTGGAAACACCATATATTTT

V: TRBV6-4
J: TRBJ1-2
size: few
D: .
CDR3: CASSEGGREGYTF
DNA: TGTGCCAGCAGTGAAGGAGGCCGAGAGGGCTACACCTTC

V: TRBV3-1/TRBV3-2
J: TRBJ2-7
size: .
D: .
CDR3: CASSLKGVTYEQYF
DNA: TGTGCCAGCAGCTTGAAGGGGGTAACCTACGAGCAGTACTTC

V: TRBV28
J: TRBJ1-1
size: once
D: TRBD1
CDR3: CASSFTGGRPEAFF
DNA: TGTGCCAGCAGTTTTACAGGGGGAAGACCTGAAGCTTTCTTT

V: TRBV9
J: TRBJ1-2
size: .
D: .
CDR3: CASSVDTTNYGYTF
DNA: TGTGCCAGCAGCGTCGACACCACTAACTATGGCTACACCTTC

V: TRBV6-5
J: TRBJ2-7
size: .
D: TRBD1
CDR3: CASMMTGSSYEQYF
DNA: TGTGCCAGCATGATGACAGGGAGTTCCTACGAGCAGTACTTC

V: TRBV2
J: TRBJ2-2
size: .
D: .
CDR3: CASSRTANTGELFF
DNA: TGTGCCAGCAGTAGAACAGCGAACACCGGGGAGCTGTTTTTT

V: TRBV9
J: TRBJ1-6
size: .
D: .
CDR3: CASSISYNSPLHF
DNA: TGTGCCAGCTCCATCTCCTATAATTCACCCCTCCACTTT

V: TRBV2
J: TRBJ1-2
size: .
D: .
CDR3: CASSEAQRYYGYTF
DNA: TGTGCCAGCAGTGAAGCGCAGCGTTACTATGGCTACACCTTC

V: TRBV13
J: TRBJ2-1
size: once
D: TRBD2
CDR3: CASSSPRGLAGVNEQFF
DNA: TGTGCCAGCAGCTCCCCGCGGGGACTAGCGGGGGTTAATGAGCAGTTCTTC

V: TRBV11-2
J: TRBJ2-2
size: .
D: .
CDR3: CASSIMTETGELFF
DNA: TGTGCCAGCAGCATCATGACAGAGACCGGGGAGCTGTTTTTT

V: TRBV24-1
J: TRBJ1-5
size: .
D: TRBD1
CDR3: CATSDPGTGNNQPQHF
DNA: TGTGCCACCAGTGATCCGGGGACAGGCAACAATCAGCCCCAGCATTTT

V: TRBV5-1
J: TRBJ2-2
size: .
D: .
CDR3: CASSLYTGDTGELFF
DNA: TGCGCCAGCAGCTTGTATACGGGTGACACCGGGGAGCTGTTTTTT

V: TRBV19
J: TRBJ1-1
size: .
D: .
CDR3: CASSPRVSNTEAFF
DNA: TGTGCCAGTAGTCCCAGGGTATCGAACACTGAAGCTTTCTTT

V: TRBV5-1
J: TRBJ1-1
size: .
D: .
CDR3: CASSLEAGPEAFF
DNA: TGCGCCAGCAGCTTGGAGGCGGGTCCGGAAGCTTTCTTT

V: TRBV3-1/TRBV3-2
J: TRBJ2-7
size: .
D: .
CDR3: CASSRGSGYEQYF
DNA: TGTGCCAGCAGCCGAGGATCGGGCTACGAGCAGTACTTC

V: TRBV19
J: TRBJ1-5
size: .
D: TRBD1
CDR3: CASRSGTGVLGNQPQHF
DNA: TGTGCCAGTAGGTCCGGGACAGGTGTGTTAGGCAATCAGCCCCAGCATTTT

V: TRBV2
J: TRBJ2-5
size: .
D: TRBD2
CDR3: CASSEGLAGQETQYF
DNA: TGTGCCAGCAGTGAAGGACTAGCGGGGCAAGAGACCCAGTACTTC

V: TRBV28
J: TRBJ2-7
size: few
D: TRBD2
CDR3: CASSRLAGAYEQYF
DNA: TGTGCCAGCAGCCGACTAGCGGGAGCGTATGAGCAGTACTTC

V: TRBV5-1
J: TRBJ1-4
size: .
D: .
CDR3: CASSLGVTGEKLFF
DNA: TGCGCCAGCAGCTTAGGGGTAACAGGTGAAAAACTGTTTTTT

V: TRBV28
J: TRBJ2-5
size: .
D: .
CDR3: CASRTGTWGETQYF
DNA: TGTGCCAGCAGGACTGGGACTTGGGGGGAGACCCAGTACTTC

V: TRBV7-9
J: TRBJ2-1
size: .
D: TRBD2
CDR3: CASSLAGLEQFF
DNA: TGTGCCAGCAGCTTAGCGGGACTAGAGCAGTTCTTC

V: TRBV5-1
J: TRBJ1-2
size: .
D: .
CDR3: CASSGADGGYTF
DNA: TGCGCCAGCAGCGGAGCCGACGGTGGCTACACCTTC

V: TRBV18
J: TRBJ2-7
size: .
D: .
CDR3: CASSTAGASYEQYF
DNA: TGTGCCAGCTCAACGGCAGGGGCGTCCTACGAGCAGTACTTC

V: TRBV15
J: TRBJ2-2
size: .
D: TRBD1
CDR3: CATSSRTGVTGELFF
DNA: TGTGCCACCAGCAGCCGGACAGGAGTTACCGGGGAGCTGTTTTTT